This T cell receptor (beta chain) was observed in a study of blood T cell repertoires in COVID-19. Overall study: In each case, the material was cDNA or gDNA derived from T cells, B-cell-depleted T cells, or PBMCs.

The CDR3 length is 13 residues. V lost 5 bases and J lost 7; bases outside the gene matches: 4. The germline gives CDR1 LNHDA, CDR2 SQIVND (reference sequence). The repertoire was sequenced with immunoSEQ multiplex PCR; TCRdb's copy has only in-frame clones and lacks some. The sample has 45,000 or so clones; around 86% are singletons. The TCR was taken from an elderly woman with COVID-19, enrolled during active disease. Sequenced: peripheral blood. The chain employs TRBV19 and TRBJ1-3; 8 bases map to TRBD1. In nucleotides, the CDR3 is TGTGCCAGTAGTGAGCGACAGGGGAACACCATATATTTT. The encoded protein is CASSERQGNTIYF.